The text below deals with one T cell receptor beta chain. The target antigen is unknown. The PCR used 60 Vbeta and 13 Jbeta primers. In the original processing: Later analysis identified roughly 84 million unique TCR beta chains, 8.5 million to 13 million shared. The repertoire was sequenced with immunoSEQ multiplex PCR; TCRdb's copy has only in-frame clones and lacks some. V and J calls and clone size are as listed in that table; D and trimming were resolved from the DNA. This repertoire shows approximately 160,000 clones, 65% to 70% found once; its top ten account for 4.5%. Each of the donors was a healthy bone marrow donor. Whereas donors were nominally healthy upon sampling, unrecorded immune exposures were probable. Germline assignment: CDR1 MDHEN and CDR2 SYDVKM. Trimming shortened V by 6 bases and J by 5 bases, and 17 bases separated the two germline ends. The CDR3 length is 15 residues. The data belong to a study of cytomegalovirus exposure and HLA in healthy donors. General observations from the study: It was confirmed in vitro that a few of the CMV-associated chains were specific for CMV antigens.

This TCR came from a woman younger than 30 in good health and CMV-seropositive. Sequenced: PBMCs. The genes are TRBV28 and TRBJ2-1; D might be TRBD2 (6 bases). The CDR3 protein is CASRRMGGNDNEQFF. The CDR3 DNA is TGTGCCAGCAGAAGGATGGGGGGAAATGACAATGAGCAGTTCTTC.